This T cell receptor (beta chain) came from a study of T cell repertoires in cytomegalovirus infection. Overall study context: It can be stated that public TCR beta signatures indicated CMV infection as well as a matching HLA type.

V was pared by 0 bases and J by 2 bases, with 11 bases of the junction left unmatched. The V gene's germline CDR1 is MNHEY and CDR2 SVGEGT. The CDR3 length is 19 residues. TCRdb re-called the reads through MiXCR, storing one row per CDR3 protein. The sample has over 250,000 distinct CDR3 sequences, roughly 21% seen once. Details on this clonotype: What it recognizes is unknown.

The chain links TRBV6-2 or TRBV6-3 to TRBJ2-5; 11 positions agree with TRBD2. The sample consisted of cultured PBMCs, taken from culture after CMV antigen stimulation. The sequence was obtained from a human donor in good health (CMV status not recorded). Some clones in this sample may be carry-over from other donors' samples. CDR3 sequence reads: CASSYSTRGTSGTQETQYF. CDR3 sequence (DNA): TGTGCCAGCAGTTACTCGACGAGAGGGACTAGCGGAACACAAGAGACCCAGTACTTC.